What follows are 17 T cell receptor beta chains derived from one specimen sequenced in a study of read filtering for tumor transcriptome and immune sequencing. From roughly 390 ng of RNA, a library with molecular barcoded alpha/delta and beta/gamma adaptors was made. TCRdb ran MiXCR on the reads and lists one entry per CDR3 protein. The repertoire consists of about 57,000 distinct CDR3 sequences, with 20% to 25% occurring once and the leading ten covering approximately 18%. Sequenced: a population of CD138-negative cells sorted from bone marrow. The receptors originated from a donor older than 35 with multiple myeloma.

The chain combines TRBV12-5 with TRBJ2-7, with TRBD1 matching 8 bases. V was clipped by 10 bases and J by 4 bases; unmatched bases: 15. This CDR3 comprises 15 residues. Germline V gene sequence: CDR1 LGHNT, CDR2 FRNRAP. For the CDR3, the DNA is TGTGCTAACTCCACCGGAGGACAGGGCCAGTACGAGCAGTACTTC. This encodes CANSTGGQGQYEQYF.

This clonotype was picked up many times. For the CDR3, the DNA is TGTGCCAGCAGCCTCGGTCCAAAAGAGACCCAGTACTTC. Translation gives CASSLGPKETQYF. J is TRBJ2-5 and V is TRBV7-2; no clear D. Per germline, CDR1 SGHTA and CDR2 FQGNSA. Trimming left V 5 bases short and J 3 bases short, with 10 bases between. This CDR3 is built from 13 residues.

About this clonotype: A much larger clone lies one base from this, so it may be a read error. The rearrangement joins TRBV6-2 or TRBV6-3 to TRBJ2-5, with 10 nucleotides matching TRBD2. The J segment lost 3 bases and the V segment lost 5 bases, leaving 9 bases of the junction unmatched. Germline loops: CDR1 MNHEY, CDR2 SVGEGT. This CDR3 is built from 16 residues. The CDR3 nucleotides read TGTGCCAGCAGTACCCCCGGGACTAGCGACAAAGAGACCCAGTACTTC. This sequence encodes CASSTPGTSDKETQYF.

This clonotype was found a few times. The chain is built from TRBV3-1 and TRBJ1-1; TRBD1 might be the D (5 bases). The germline gives CDR1 LGHDT, CDR2 YNNKEL (reference sequence). The CDR3 has 14 amino acids. V lost 4 bases and J lost 10, with 19 bases in between. The CDR3 region has the DNA TGTGCCAGCAGCCCTACAGCCCGGGACCGCGGAGCTTTCTTT. Its protein is CASSPTARDRGAFF.

There are many counts of this clonotype. The chain has TRBV5-1 and TRBJ1-1; D gene uncertain. The CDR3 loop spans 14 amino acids. V shed 4 bases and J shed 5 bases, with 15 bases lying between them. Germline CDR1 and CDR2: SGHRS and YFSETQ. In DNA, the CDR3 is TGCGCCAGCAGCACAAGGACGGCCGGGACTGAAGCTTTCTTT. This encodes CASSTRTAGTEAFF.

This clonotype was found many times. This rearrangement joins TRBV7-9 to TRBJ2-1; D is uncertain. The CDR3 length is 12 residues. V lost 3 bases, J lost 4 bases, and 4 bases lay in between. Per the germline V gene, CDR1 is SEHNR and CDR2 is FQNEAQ (reference sequence). The CDR3 DNA reads TGTGCCAGCAGCTTGCTGTACAATGAGCAGTTCTTC. Translated, it gives CASSLLYNEQFF. Full variable domain (remainder filled in from reference TRBV7-9 and TRBJ2-1): DTGVSQNPRHKITKRGQNVTFRCDPISEHNRLYWYRQTLGQGPEFLTYFQNEAQLEKSRLLSDRFSAERPKGSFSTLEIQRTEQGDSAMYLCASSLLYNEQFFGPGTRLTVL.

The rearrangement uses TRBV11-1 and TRBJ2-3; tentatively, D is TRBD2 (6 bases). This CDR3 is 14 amino acids long. V lost 6 bases to trimming and J lost 6 bases, with 16 bases between them. Germline loops: CDR1 SGHAT, CDR2 FQDESV (reference sequence). CDR3 nucleotide sequence: TGTGCCAGCAGTCCAGGGACTGGGATGGATACGCAGTATTTT. Its translation: CASSPGTGMDTQYF.

About this clonotype itself: A single base separates this from a much larger clone, so it may be a read error. Here the CDR3 omits its conserved ending phenylalanine or tryptophan, so a read error is the likely source. The chain has TRBV7-9 and TRBJ1-1; TRBD1 is a possible D gene (5 bases). Trimming stripped 7 bases from V and 10 bases from J, with 13 bases between. The CDR3 totals 11 residues. Germline values: CDR1 SEHNR, CDR2 FQNEAQ (reference sequence). Here the CDR3 DNA reads TGTGCCAGCAACAGCGACAGCCCAGCTTTCCTT. Protein: CASNSDSPAFL.

This clonotype was seen a handful of times. The chain has TRBV5-1 and TRBJ1-2; the D gene is possibly TRBD1 (6 bases). CDR3 size: 15 residues. V shed 0 bases and J shed 3 bases, with 12 bases lying between them. Germline CDR1 is SGHRS and CDR2 is YFSETQ. CDR3 amino acids: CASSLVSGEHYGYTF. In nucleotides, the CDR3 is TGCGCCAGCAGCTTGGTCTCAGGGGAGCACTATGGCTACACCTTC.

V is TRBV20-1 and J is TRBJ2-7, with a possible D match to TRBD2 (5 bases). The CDR3 totals 14 residues. Trimming took off 2 bases at V and 6 bases at J, with 17 bases between the two ends. Germline lookup yields CDR1 DFQATT and CDR2 SNEGSKA (reference sequence). This CDR3 is CSARSGLLTGEQYF. The CDR3 coding sequence is TGCAGTGCTAGAAGCGGACTGCTGACGGGCGAGCAGTACTTC.

V gene TRBV19 combines with J gene TRBJ2-1; D possibly corresponds to TRBD2 (6 bases). Trimming cost V 1 base and J 5 bases, with 12 bases left between them. The CDR3 is 15 residues long. Germline V gives CDR1 LNHDA, CDR2 SQIVND (reference sequence). The CDR3 loop reads CASSIVGERDNEQFF. The DNA for the CDR3 is TGTGCCAGTAGTATAGTTGGGGAGCGGGACAATGAGCAGTTCTTC.

This clonotype appeared many times. The chain has TRBV20-1 and TRBJ2-7; D uncertain. V lost 1 base, J lost 6 bases, and 19 bases lay in between. This CDR3 has 15 residues. Germline V gene lookup returns CDR1 DFQATT and CDR2 SNEGSKA (reference sequence). The CDR3 coding sequence is TGCAGTGCTAGAGCGGGCGGATACAGAATCAGCGAGCAGTACTTC. This encodes CSARAGGYRISEQYF.

This clonotype was detected a few times. The rearrangement uses TRBV28 and TRBJ2-3; tentatively, D is TRBD2 (5 bases). CDR3 length: 15 residues. V was pared by 6 bases and J by 2 bases, with 15 bases between. Germline V lookup: CDR1 MDHEN, CDR2 SYDVKM. This chain's CDR3 is CASSFEAGYTDTQYF. CDR3 coding DNA: TGTGCCAGCAGCTTCGAGGCGGGTTACACAGATACGCAGTATTTT. Using reference TRBV28 and TRBJ2-3 for the parts outside the CDR3, the full variable domain is DVKVTQSSRYLVKRTGEKVFLECVQDMDHENMFWYRQDPGLGLRLIYFSYDVKMKEKGDIPEGYSVSREKKERFSLILESASTNQTSMYLCASSFEAGYTDTQYFGPGTRLTVL.

Points on this clonotype: A much larger clonotype is one base distant, so this may be a read error. This CDR3 is missing its conserved last phenylalanine or tryptophan, likely due to a read error. This sequence joins TRBV6-2 or TRBV6-3 and TRBJ2-5, with TRBD2 matching 15 bases. This CDR3 is 16 amino acids long. CDR1 and CDR2 from the germline V gene are MNHEY and SVGEGT. V was pared by 5 bases and J by 3 bases, with 4 bases of the junction left unmatched. The chain's CDR3 is CASSLRTSGGEETQYL. The CDR3 nucleotides are TGTGCCAGCAGTCTAAGGACTAGCGGGGGGGAAGAGACCCAGTACCTC.

This chain uses TRBV19 with TRBJ2-1, with 7 bases identical to TRBD1. V trimming: 9 bases; J trimming: 2 bases; junction bases outside the gene matches: 10. The CDR3 is 15 residues long. Per germline, CDR1 LNHDA and CDR2 SQIVND (reference sequence). CDR3: CARSVQGTAYNEQFF. The CDR3 bases are TGTGCCAGAAGTGTTCAGGGGACAGCCTACAATGAGCAGTTCTTC. Filled out from reference TRBV19 and TRBJ2-1, the complete variable domain reads DGGITQSPKYLFRKEGQNVTLSCEQNLNHDAMYWYRQDPGQGLRLIYYSQIVNDFQKGDIAEGYSVSREKKESFPLTVTSAQKNPTAFYLCARSVQGTAYNEQFFGPGTRLTVL.

This clonotype was found many times. This chain links TRBV3-1 with TRBJ2-7; 8 nucleotides line up with TRBD1. The ends lost 10 bases at V and 4 bases at J; junction bases unmatched: 12. Germline-derived CDR1 and CDR2 are LGHDT and YNNKEL (reference sequence). The CDR3 is 14 amino acids. This CDR3 is CATSPGTGLYEQYF. The CDR3 nucleotides are TGTGCCACGTCCCCCGGGACAGGACTTTACGAGCAGTACTTC.

This chain uses TRBV7-2 with TRBJ2-4; possible D gene TRBD1, 6 bases. This CDR3 is built from 16 residues. V lost 5 bases and J lost 1, with 15 bases in between. Germline V lookup: CDR1 SGHTA, CDR2 FQGNSA. The CDR3 protein is CASSRTGTGAKNIQYF. CDR3 bases: TGTGCCAGCAGCCGCACAGGGACGGGGGCCAAAAACATTCAGTACTTC.